The source of this TCR beta chain is a study of cytomegalovirus exposure and HLA in healthy donors. This CDR3 is 15 amino acids long. V lost 3 bases, J lost 0 bases, and 9 bases lay in between. Germline V lookup: CDR1 MGHRA, CDR2 YSYEKL. A remark on this clone: What it binds is unknown.

Study-wide points: When analyzed later, a missense DCLRE1C variant was found to be linked to TCR beta V- and J-gene trimming. Earlier analysis found most TCR beta V segments productive about 87% or about 30% of the time.

A multiplex PCR was run with 60 Vbeta primers and 13 Jbeta primers. Produced via immunoSEQ multiplex PCR; TCRdb's table is partial and in-frame only. This sample carries a few hundred thousand clones, roughly 80% of them seen once, and the ten largest clones take about 3%. The source is a man aged 30 to 45 in good health and CMV-seronegative. The source material was PBMCs. The rearrangement links TRBV4-1 to TRBJ1-5; D remains unclear. CDR3 residues: CASSQTWNSNQPQHF. CDR3 coding DNA: TGCGCCAGCAGCCAGACTTGGAATAGCAATCAGCCCCAGCATTTT.